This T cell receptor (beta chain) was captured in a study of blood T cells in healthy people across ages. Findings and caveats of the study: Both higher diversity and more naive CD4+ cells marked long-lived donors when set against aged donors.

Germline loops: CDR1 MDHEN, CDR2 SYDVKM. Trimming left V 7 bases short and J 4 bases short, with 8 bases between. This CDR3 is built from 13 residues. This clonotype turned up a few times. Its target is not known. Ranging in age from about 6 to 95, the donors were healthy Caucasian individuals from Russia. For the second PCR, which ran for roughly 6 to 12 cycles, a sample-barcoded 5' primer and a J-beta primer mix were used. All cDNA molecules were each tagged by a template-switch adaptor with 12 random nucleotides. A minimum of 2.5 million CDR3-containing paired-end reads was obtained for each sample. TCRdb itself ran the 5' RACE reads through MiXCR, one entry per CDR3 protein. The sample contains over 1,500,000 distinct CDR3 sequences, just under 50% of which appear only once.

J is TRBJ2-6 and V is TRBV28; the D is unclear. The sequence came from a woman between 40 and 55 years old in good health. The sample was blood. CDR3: CASTLEGANVLTF. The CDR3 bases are TGTGCCAGCACTCTTGAGGGGGCCAACGTCCTGACTTTC.